Presented here are 27 T cell receptor beta chains from one specimen sequenced in a study of blood T cell repertoires in COVID-19. Profiling relied on immunoSEQ multiplex PCR, and the TCRdb table lists in-frame clones only, not all of them. The sample consists of roughly 160,000 clones, roughly 84% of them appearing once. Sequenced: peripheral blood. Receptors originate from a woman of 80 years or more with active or convalescent COVID-19.

This clone was seen more than once but under ten times. The CDR3 sequence is CASNDRGDSYEQYF. In DNA form, the CDR3 reads TGTGCCAGCAATGACAGGGGGGACTCCTACGAGCAGTACTTC. V and J are TRBV2 and TRBJ2-7, with 9 bases aligning to TRBD1. CDR3 length equals 14 residues. Germline CDR1 is SNHLY and CDR2 is FYNNEI. After removal of 7 bases from V and 0 bases from J, the junction contained 4 bases not matched to a gene.

The chain is built from TRBV10-1 and TRBJ2-7; D ambiguous. Per germline, CDR1 WNHNN and CDR2 SYGVQD (reference sequence). Trimming removed 6 bases at V and 5 bases at J, with 11 bases between. This CDR3 is 12 amino acids long. The CDR3 DNA reads TGCGCCAGCAGCGAGCAAATCCACGAGCAGTACTTC. The encoded protein is CASSEQIHEQYF.

This rearrangement joins TRBV24-1 to TRBJ2-2; TRBD1 aligns across 7 bases. CDR1 and CDR2 (germline): KGHDR, SFDVKD. The CDR3 totals 16 residues. Losses at the gene ends were 0 bases for V and 6 bases for J; bases not matched to a gene: 6. CDR3 protein: CATSDLRQGDSGELFF. The DNA of the CDR3 is TGTGCCACCAGTGATTTGCGACAGGGTGATTCCGGGGAGCTGTTTTTT.

The rearrangement joins TRBV14 to TRBJ2-3; the match to TRBD1 covers 10 bases. Trimming removed 0 bases from V and 3 bases from J; junction bases left unmatched: 9. CDR3 size: 18 residues. Germline V CDR1 and CDR2: SGHDN, FVKESK. CDR3 DNA sequence: TGTGCCAGCAGCCAAGATCTTCCGGGACAGGGGATTACAGATACGCAGTATTTT. Protein: CASSQDLPGQGITDTQYF. Based on the CDR3 plus reference TRBV14 and TRBJ2-3, the full variable domain is EAGVTQFPSHSVIEKGQTVTLRCDPISGHDNLYWYRRVMGKEIKFLLHFVKESKQDESGMPNNRFLAERTGGTYSTLKVQPAELEDSGVYFCASSQDLPGQGITDTQYFGPGTRLTVL.

The gene calls are TRBV28 and TRBJ2-1, with D tentatively TRBD1 (6 bases). The V gene's germline CDR1 is MDHEN and CDR2 SYDVKM. V was clipped by 6 bases and J by 2 bases, with 14 bases between them. CDR3 length: 15 amino acids. Here the CDR3 DNA reads TGTGCCAGCAGCAGCAGGGGAAACCCCTACAATGAGCAGTTCTTC. Translation gives CASSSRGNPYNEQFF.

The genes are TRBV19 and TRBJ1-1, with D perhaps matching TRBD1 (6 bases). Germline V gives CDR1 LNHDA, CDR2 SQIVND (reference sequence). The CDR3 runs 16 residues. Trimming removed 2 bases at V and 1 base at J, with 14 bases between. The CDR3 here is CASSIMGTGSNTEAFF. CDR3 coding DNA: TGTGCCAGTAGTATAATGGGAACAGGGTCGAACACTGAAGCTTTCTTT.

Only one count was recorded for this clone. This chain uses TRBV7-8 with TRBJ1-2; the D gene is possibly TRBD1 (5 bases). The CDR3 runs to 13 residues. CDR1 is SGHVS, CDR2 FQNEAQ, per germline. V was clipped by 3 bases and J by 3 bases, with 8 bases between them. DNA for the CDR3: TGTGCCAGCAGCTTCGACAGCTACTATGGCTACACCTTC. This translates into CASSFDSYYGYTF.

The CDR3: CASSPRGQWVGKLFF. The CDR3 DNA reads as TGTGCCAGCAGTCCAAGGGGACAGTGGGTCGGAAAACTGTTTTTT. The chain combines TRBV28 with TRBJ1-4, with 7 bases lining up with TRBD1. The J segment lost 10 bases and the V segment lost 5 bases, leaving 13 bases of the junction unmatched. The CDR3 length is 15 residues. Germline-derived CDR1 and CDR2 are MDHEN and SYDVKM.

This chain joins TRBV2 and TRBJ1-2; no reliable D call. The CDR3 is 13 amino acids. The germline V and J ends were trimmed by 1 base and 3 bases, with 6 bases remaining between them. The germline gives CDR1 SNHLY, CDR2 FYNNEI. The CDR3: CASSEEQDYGYTF. The CDR3 bases are TGTGCCAGCAGTGAAGAGCAGGACTATGGCTACACCTTC.

The CDR3 sequence: CASSRRVLAGGGNEQFF. In DNA form, the CDR3 reads TGCGCCAGCAGCCGACGGGTGCTAGCGGGAGGAGGTAATGAGCAGTTCTTC. The chain is built from TRBV5-1 and TRBJ2-1, with 11 bases identical to TRBD2. The V segment lost 4 bases and the J segment 7 bases; nucleotides outside the gene matches: 13. Germline lookup yields CDR1 SGHRS and CDR2 YFSETQ. This CDR3 is 17 amino acids long.

The rearrangement uses TRBV27 and TRBJ2-3; TRBD2 matches at 7 bases. Germline-derived CDR1 and CDR2 are MNHEY and SMNVEV (reference sequence). The trim removed 4 bases at V and 1 base at J, leaving 11 bases unmatched. CDR3 length: 17 amino acids. CDR3 sequence reads: CASSSRAGVGGTDTQYF. CDR3 DNA sequence: TGTGCCAGCAGTTCCCGGGCGGGAGTGGGGGGCACAGATACGCAGTATTTT.

The chain is built from TRBV4-1 and TRBJ2-3, with 12 bases matching TRBD2. This CDR3 is built from 17 residues. The V segment lost 5 bases and the J segment 6 bases; nucleotides outside the gene matches: 12. The V gene's germline CDR1 is MGHRA and CDR2 YSYEKL. CDR3 loop: CASSVSSASGRGDTQYF. DNA of the CDR3: TGCGCCAGCAGCGTGAGCTCGGCTAGCGGGAGGGGTGATACGCAGTATTTT.

V usage is TRBV5-1 and J usage is TRBJ1-2; 8 bases fit TRBD1. The CDR3 contains 13 residues. The germline V gene has CDR1 SGHRS and CDR2 YFSETQ. V was pared by 4 bases and J by 4 bases, with 3 bases of the junction left unmatched. This chain's CDR3 is CASSAGGSYGYTF. Here the CDR3 DNA reads TGCGCCAGCAGCGCAGGGGGCAGCTATGGCTACACCTTC.

The CDR3 DNA sequence: TGTGCCAGTAGAACTACCGGGACAGGGGGCGGTCAGCCCCAGCATTTT. Protein sequence: CASRTTGTGGGQPQHF. The chain combines TRBV19 with TRBJ1-5; 12 bases are shared with TRBD1. Germline assignment: CDR1 LNHDA and CDR2 SQIVND (reference sequence). CDR3 size: 16 residues. V lost 6 bases to trimming and J lost 6 bases; unmatched junction nucleotides: 9.

The chain combines TRBV2 with TRBJ1-5; D might be TRBD1 (6 bases). The CDR3 extends over 14 amino acids. The ends were cut back, 2 bases at V and 5 bases at J, with 10 bases in the middle. Germline assignment: CDR1 SNHLY and CDR2 FYNNEI. DNA for the CDR3: TGTGCCAGCAGTGAAAGCGCAGGGGATCAGCCCCAGCATTTT. This gives the protein CASSESAGDQPQHF.

V is TRBV19 and J is TRBJ1-3; 7 bases agree with TRBD1. V lost 11 bases and J lost 0; bases outside the gene matches: 10. This CDR3 is built from 15 residues. Germline assignment: CDR1 LNHDA and CDR2 SQIVND (reference sequence). CDR3 nucleotides: TGTGCCTCAGGGGACAGACACAACTCTGGAAACACCATATATTTT. Translating it yields CASGDRHNSGNTIYF.

CDR3 protein: CAISESGGSPSGNTIYF. CDR3 DNA: TGTGCCATCAGTGAGTCGGGGGGGTCCCCCTCTGGAAACACCATATATTTT. The rearrangement uses TRBV10-3 and TRBJ1-3; TRBD1 might be the D (5 bases). The CDR3 runs 17 residues. Germline CDR1 ENHRY, CDR2 SYGVKD. The V end was cut by 0 bases, the J end by 0 bases, with 12 bases between.

The chain carries TRBV6-6 and TRBJ2-2; 8 bases are a match to TRBD2. There are 13 residues in the CDR3. Germline CDR1 MNHNY, CDR2 SVGAGI (reference sequence). V was clipped by 6 bases and J by 7 bases; unmatched bases: 4. CDR3 protein: CASSQTSGGELFF. The CDR3 region has the DNA TGTGCCAGCAGCCAAACTAGCGGCGGGGAGCTGTTTTTT.

This clone was picked up a small number of times. The V gene is TRBV2, the J gene TRBJ2-5, with D possibly being TRBD2 (6 bases). Deletions cut 5 bases from V and 2 bases from J, with 12 bases between. From germline, CDR1 is SNHLY and CDR2 FYNNEI. This CDR3 has 14 amino acids. In DNA form, the CDR3 reads TGTGCCAGCAGTCTCGGGACTGTACAAGAGACCCAGTACTTC. Translated, it gives CASSLGTVQETQYF.

The chain has TRBV5-4 and TRBJ2-7; 7 bases fit TRBD2. There are 15 residues in the CDR3. Germline V gene lookup returns CDR1 SGHNT and CDR2 YYREEE (reference sequence). Germline trimming cut 7 bases from V and 5 bases from J; bases unmatched to any gene: 15. Written as DNA, the CDR3 is TGTGCCAGCGGTAAATTCGGGGGGTTTGAGAACGAGCAGTACTTC. This translates into CASGKFGGFENEQYF. The complete variable domain, with remaining parts taken from reference TRBV5-4 and TRBJ2-7, reads ETGVTQSPTHLIKTRGQQVTLRCSSQSGHNTVSWYQQALGQGPQFIFQYYREEENGRGNFPPRFSGLQFPNYSSELNVNALELDDSALYLCASGKFGGFENEQYFGPGTRLTVT.

This clone has only one observation. Other DNA variants within this sample encode the same CDR3. This sequence joins TRBV14 and TRBJ2-1, with 7 bases identical to TRBD2. The CDR3 consists of 14 residues. The trim removed 2 bases at V and 8 bases at J, leaving 6 bases unmatched. CDR1 SGHDN and CDR2 FVKESK come from the germline V gene. CDR3 sequence reads: CASSQQGLVYEQFF. DNA for the CDR3: TGTGCCAGCAGCCAACAAGGACTAGTCTATGAGCAGTTCTTC.

The rearrangement uses TRBV7-9 and TRBJ2-7, with 7 bases lining up with TRBD2. CDR1 and CDR2 (germline): SEHNR, FQNEAQ (reference sequence). The trim removed 4 bases at V and 4 bases at J, leaving 7 bases unmatched. The CDR3 spans 14 residues. CDR3 DNA: TGTGCCAGCAGCTCAACGAATAGCGGGTACGAGCAGTACTTC. It is translated as CASSSTNSGYEQYF.

This sequence joins TRBV3-1 (or the pseudogene TRBV3-2) and TRBJ2-3; D remains unclear. Germline V gene data show CDR1 as LGHDT and CDR2 as YNNKEL (reference sequence). The V end was cut by 0 bases, the J end by 5 bases, with 6 bases between. There are 13 residues in the CDR3. In nucleotides, the CDR3 is TGTGCCAGCAGCCAAGACGCGGAAGATACGCAGTATTTT. It codes for CASSQDAEDTQYF.

CDR3 in DNA: TGTGCCAGCAGCTGGGCTAGCGGATACAATGAGCAGTTCTTC. Translating it yields CASSWASGYNEQFF. The rearrangement joins TRBV5-4 to TRBJ2-1, with 7 bases matching TRBD2. Losses at the gene ends were 3 bases for V and 4 bases for J; bases not matched to a gene: 4. This CDR3 contains 14 residues. CDR1 is SGHNT, CDR2 YYREEE, per germline (reference sequence).

The V gene is TRBV14, the J gene TRBJ2-1, with 10 bases lining up with TRBD2. The V gene's germline CDR1 is SGHDN and CDR2 FVKESK. V trimming: 6 bases; J trimming: 7 bases; junction bases outside the gene matches: 6. This CDR3 spans 14 amino acids. Here the CDR3 DNA reads TGTGCCAGCAGTTCTAGCGGGAGATATAATGAGCAGTTCTTC. Residues: CASSSSGRYNEQFF.

A few counts support this clone. V gene TRBV27 combines with J gene TRBJ1-6; D perhaps matches TRBD1 (5 bases). Germline CDR1 and CDR2: MNHEY and SMNVEV (reference sequence). The CDR3 extends over 16 amino acids. Trimming stripped 4 bases from V and 0 bases from J, with 10 bases between. CDR3 residues: CASSWGVSSYNSPLHF. The CDR3 DNA follows: TGTGCCAGCAGTTGGGGCGTGAGCTCCTATAATTCACCCCTCCACTTT.

The gene calls are TRBV19 and TRBJ1-2; D not certain. The CDR3 is made up of 15 amino acids. The V gene lost 0 bases and the J gene lost 7 bases, with 15 bases spanning the gap. The germline CDR1 and CDR2 sequences are LNHDA and SQIVND (reference sequence). Written as DNA, the CDR3 is TGTGCCAGTAGTATAGATCTGGGTGGAGGATCTGGCTACACCTTC. Its protein is CASSIDLGGGSGYTF.